One and the same sample provided the 20 T cell receptor beta chains below, sequenced in a study of blood T cell repertoires in COVID-19. Data came from immunoSEQ multiplex PCR; TCRdb stores just in-frame clones and leaves some out. The sample holds 110,000 or so clones, approximately 80% seen once. Sequencing used peripheral blood. The origin of the receptors is a man between 50 and 59 years old with acute or convalescent COVID-19.

This clone was seen a few times. This rearrangement joins TRBV7-3 to TRBJ2-7; tentative D call: TRBD2 (5 bases). The CDR3 has 15 residues. Germline loops: CDR1 SGHTA, CDR2 FQGTGA. The V and J ends lost 0 bases and 4 bases respectively, with 13 bases between them. CDR3 nucleotides: TGTGCCAGCAGCTTAACAGGCGGGCCTGGGTACGAGCAGTACTTC. It translates to CASSLTGGPGYEQYF.

DNA of the CDR3: TGCGCCAGCAGCTTGGCGCAGGGGGCCGGGTATGGCTACACCTTC. Translating it yields CASSLAQGAGYGYTF. This chain uses TRBV5-1 with TRBJ1-2, with 8 bases aligning to TRBD1. V lost 0 bases and J lost 5; bases outside the gene matches: 6. This CDR3 contains 15 residues. CDR1 is SGHRS, CDR2 YFSETQ, per germline.

This CDR3 reads CASSPDRGGTEAFF. The CDR3 DNA reads as TGCGCCAGCAGCCCCGACAGGGGGGGCACTGAAGCTTTCTTT. This rearrangement joins TRBV5-1 to TRBJ1-1; TRBD1 agrees at 9 bases. Per the germline V gene, CDR1 is SGHRS and CDR2 is YFSETQ. The CDR3 contains 14 residues. The V segment lost 4 bases and the J segment 4 bases; nucleotides outside the gene matches: 5.

The chain joins TRBV15 to TRBJ2-2; possible D gene TRBD2, 5 bases. Germline lookup yields CDR1 LNHNV and CDR2 YYDKDF (reference sequence). Trimming removed 1 base from V and 7 bases from J, with 10 bases in between. CDR3 length equals 14 residues. CDR3 region: CATSRVQRHGELFF. The CDR3 DNA sequence: TGTGCCACCAGCAGAGTGCAGCGGCACGGGGAGCTGTTTTTT.

The V call is TRBV4-1, the J call TRBJ1-1; 8 nucleotides line up with TRBD1. The CDR3 is 16 residues long. Looked up from germline, CDR1 is MGHRA and CDR2 is YSYEKL. Trimming at V came to 2 bases and at J to 1 base, leaving 6 bases not matched to a gene. The CDR3, as DNA: TGCGCCAGCAGCCAACACAGGGGGTCGTGGAACACTGAAGCTTTCTTT. Protein: CASSQHRGSWNTEAFF.

This sequence joins TRBV7-2 and TRBJ1-1; the D gene is possibly TRBD1 (5 bases). This CDR3 region has 14 residues. Trimming removed 3 bases at V and 5 bases at J, with 13 bases between. Germline values: CDR1 SGHTA, CDR2 FQGNSA. The CDR3 sequence is CASSLGQGITEAFF. Written as DNA, the CDR3 is TGTGCCAGCAGCTTGGGTCAGGGAATTACTGAAGCTTTCTTT. Together with reference TRBV7-2 and TRBJ1-1, the CDR3 gives the full variable domain: GAGVSQSPSNKVTEKGKDVELRCDPISGHTALYWYRQSLGQGLEFLIYFQGNSAPDKSGLPSDRFSAERTGGSVSTLTIQRTQQEDSAVYLCASSLGQGITEAFFGQGTRLTVV.

V is TRBV7-9 and J is TRBJ1-4; TRBD1 aligns across 7 bases. After removal of 1 base from V and 6 bases from J, the junction contained 5 bases not matched to a gene. This CDR3 has 15 residues. From germline, CDR1 is SEHNR and CDR2 FQNEAQ (reference sequence). The DNA of the CDR3 is TGTGCCAGCAGCTTAGGGAACAGGGGTTATGAAAAACTGTTTTTT. Translation: CASSLGNRGYEKLFF.

This clone was recorded once. The chain has TRBV27 and TRBJ2-3, with 10 bases fitting TRBD2. From germline, CDR1 is MNHEY and CDR2 SMNVEV (reference sequence). The CDR3 has 14 amino acids. V was pared by 8 bases and J by 5 bases, with 7 bases of the junction left unmatched. The CDR3 DNA is TGTGCCAGCGGACAACTAGCGGGGATAGATACGCAGTATTTT. Translation gives CASGQLAGIDTQYF.

This clone showed up just once. The chain joins TRBV3-1 (or the pseudogene TRBV3-2) to TRBJ1-4; D ambiguous. The length of the CDR3 is 14 residues. V lost 1 base and J 8 bases, leaving 11 bases between the germline ends. Germline V CDR1 and CDR2: LGHDT, YNNKEL (reference sequence). The DNA for the CDR3 is TGTGCCAGCAGCCAAGTACGGGGTTCGGAAAAACTGTTTTTT. Its protein product is CASSQVRGSEKLFF.

This chain links TRBV18 with TRBJ1-4; unclear D gene. CDR3 length: 15 amino acids. Per germline, CDR1 KGHSH and CDR2 LQKENI. V shed 3 bases and J shed 1 base, with 9 bases lying between them. CDR3 coding DNA: TGTGCCAGCTCACCGTCGGTGCAAACTAATGAAAAACTGTTTTTT. As protein: CASSPSVQTNEKLFF. The full variable domain, rest sourced from reference TRBV18 and TRBJ1-4, is NAGVMQNPRHLVRRRGQEARLRCSPMKGHSHVYWYRQLPEEGLKFMVYLQKENIIDESGMPKERFSAEFPKEGPSILRIQQVVRGDSAAYFCASSPSVQTNEKLFFGSGTQLSVL.

The V gene is TRBV5-6, the J gene TRBJ1-4; D is unclear. Germline CDR1 reads SGHDT; CDR2 reads YYEEEE. This CDR3 comprises 14 residues. Trimming took off 1 base at V and 4 bases at J, with 8 bases between the two ends. In DNA, the CDR3 is TGTGCCAGCAGCTTGCAGGTGAATAATGAAAAACTGTTTTTT. This gives the protein CASSLQVNNEKLFF.

The genes are TRBV3-1 (or the pseudogene TRBV3-2) and TRBJ2-6; tentative D call: TRBD1 (6 bases). V shed 0 bases and J shed 2 bases, with 11 bases lying between them. Germline V gene sequence: CDR1 LGHDT, CDR2 YNNKEL (reference sequence). CDR3 length equals 17 residues. The CDR3 protein is CASSQELGATGANVLTF. CDR3 bases: TGTGCCAGCAGCCAAGAGCTGGGGGCAACTGGGGCCAACGTCCTGACTTTC.

The chain has TRBV5-6 and TRBJ2-5; 7 bases fit TRBD2. Looked up from germline, CDR1 is SGHDT and CDR2 is YYEEEE. The CDR3 runs 15 residues. The V and J ends lost 3 bases and 4 bases, in that order; junction bases with no gene match: 9. In DNA, the CDR3 is TGTGCCAGCAGCTCCCTCACGGGGGGTCCAGAGACCCAGTACTTC. This codes for CASSSLTGGPETQYF. The entire variable domain, with the rest obtained from reference TRBV5-6 and TRBJ2-5, is as follows: DAGVTQSPTHLIKTRGQQVTLRCSPKSGHDTVSWYQQALGQGPQFIFQYYEEEERQRGNFPDRFSGHQFPNYSSELNVNALLLGDSALYLCASSSLTGGPETQYFGPGTRLLVL.

This chain uses TRBV9 with TRBJ2-7; D remains unclear. Germline CDR1 and CDR2: SGDLS and YYNGEE. Deletions cut 0 bases from V and 5 bases from J, with 15 bases between. The CDR3 loop spans 15 amino acids. For the CDR3, the DNA is TGTGCCAGCAGCGTAGCACTTGCAGGCGTCCACGAGCAGTACTTC. This translates into CASSVALAGVHEQYF.

The CDR3, as DNA: TGTGCCAGCAGCTTAATGGGCGGGGGGGTCCAAGAGACCCAGTACTTC. This encodes CASSLMGGGVQETQYF. This chain uses TRBV7-9 with TRBJ2-5; TRBD2 matches 9 bases. Germline V gene data show CDR1 as SEHNR and CDR2 as FQNEAQ (reference sequence). V gave up 2 bases and J gave up 1 base; unmatched junction bases: 5. CDR3 length: 16 residues.

The chain couples TRBV27 to TRBJ2-3; 9 bases line up with TRBD2. Germline lookup yields CDR1 MNHEY and CDR2 SMNVEV (reference sequence). This CDR3 region has 15 residues. Germline trimming cut 7 bases from V and 2 bases from J; bases unmatched to any gene: 7. The CDR3 loop reads CASTAGGPNTDTQYF. The CDR3 DNA is TGTGCCAGCACGGCGGGGGGGCCCAACACAGATACGCAGTATTTT.

V gene TRBV5-4 combines with J gene TRBJ2-3; 9 positions match TRBD1. This CDR3 spans 16 amino acids. After removal of 5 bases from V and 9 bases from J, the junction contained 16 bases not matched to a gene. Germline V gene lookup returns CDR1 SGHNT and CDR2 YYREEE (reference sequence). The CDR3 bases are TGTGCCAGCAGTCCGGGACAGGGTAGTTTGTCGGCCACGCAGTATTTT. Translation: CASSPGQGSLSATQYF.

With regard to this clone: Other DNA sequences in this sample translate to the same CDR3. The chain joins TRBV19 to TRBJ2-7; 7 bases fit TRBD1. The germline V gene encodes CDR1 LNHDA and CDR2 SQIVND (reference sequence). V was clipped by 8 bases and J by 5 bases; unmatched bases: 3. This CDR3 has 11 amino acids. The DNA for the CDR3 is TGTGCCAGTCGTACAGGGGACGAGCAGTACTTC. Protein: CASRTGDEQYF. Together with reference TRBV19 and TRBJ2-7, the CDR3 gives the full variable domain: DGGITQSPKYLFRKEGQNVTLSCEQNLNHDAMYWYRQDPGQGLRLIYYSQIVNDFQKGDIAEGYSVSREKKESFPLTVTSAQKNPTAFYLCASRTGDEQYFGPGTRLTVT.

This clone has just one count. The CDR3 loop is CASSKAVPTSGPYNEQFF. CDR3 coding DNA: TGTGCCAGCAGCAAAGCCGTTCCGACTAGCGGACCCTACAATGAGCAGTTCTTC. The J gene is TRBJ2-1, the V gene TRBV21-1; TRBD2, the D gene given by the table, was not confirmed from the DNA. TRBV21-1 is deemed a pseudogene. The CDR3 length is 18 residues.

The gene calls are TRBV12-2 and TRBJ1-1; the D call TRBD1 from the table was never checked on the DNA. TRBV12-2 is designated a pseudogene. The CDR3 runs 14 residues. DNA of the CDR3: TGTGCAAGTCGCTTAGAGGGGGTGAACACTGAAGCTTTCTTT. Its translation: CASRLEGVNTEAFF.